The T cell receptor (beta chain) described here comes from a study of T-cell memory formation after mild COVID-19. V was trimmed by 6 bases and J by 2 bases, leaving 10 bases between them. Germline CDR1 reads SNHLY; CDR2 reads FYNNEI. The CDR3 runs to 13 residues. Employing constant-segment primers, 5'RACE generated TCR alpha and TCR beta cDNA libraries bearing sample barcodes and UMIs. Using its own MiXCR run on the 5' RACE reads, TCRdb lists one record per CDR3 protein. The data show more than 100,000 distinct CDR3 sequences, around 15% seen once. Sequencing used PBMCs or a T cell subset sorted from them (not recorded which). The sequence was collected from a man aged 18 to 30 who had mild COVID-19 (a few samples of this study predate the infection). Cell type and time point are not known. The chain employs TRBV2 and TRBJ1-2; D ambiguous. CDR3 sequence: CASREDGNYGYTF. The DNA for the CDR3 is TGTGCCAGCAGGGAGGACGGAAACTATGGCTACACCTTC. The whole variable domain, remainder taken from reference TRBV2 and TRBJ1-2, is EPEVTQTPSHQVTQMGQEVILRCVPISNHLYFYWYRQILGQKVEFLVSFYNNEISEKSEIFDDQFSVERPDGSNFTLKIRSTKLEDSAMYFCASREDGNYGYTFGSGTRLTVV.